The rows below give T cell receptor beta chains drawn from one sample of a study of blood T cell repertoires in COVID-19. Sequenced by immunoSEQ multiplex PCR; TCRdb stores in-frame clones only, minus some. Counted here are some 80,000 clones, 70% to 80% occurring once; the ten biggest clones make up less than 6%. Sequenced material: peripheral blood. These receptors were obtained from a woman of 80 years or more with active or convalescent COVID-19. Each CDR3 is given with its conserved first and last residue. A D gene is named only where the DNA matches it firmly. For some rows the clone size is stated as once, few or many, or as a class when expanded; others skip it.

d_gene	abundance	v_gene	j_gene	CDR3nt	CDR3aa
.	few	TRBV5-1	TRBJ2-1	TGCGCCAGCAGCGTAGACAGCTCCTACAATGAGCAGTTCTTC	CASSVDSSYNEQFF
TRBD2	.	TRBV5-1	TRBJ2-2	TGCGCCAGCAGCCACACTAGCGGGGGGAACACCGGGGAGCTGTTTTTT	CASSHTSGGNTGELFF
.	.	TRBV19	TRBJ1-5	TGTGCCAGTAGTATAGGCGGTCTTCCCAGCAATCAGCCCCAGCATTTT	CASSIGGLPSNQPQHF
.	.	TRBV23-1	TRBJ2-3	TGCGCCAGCAGTCAATCAATGGGCAGCACAGATACGCAGTATTTT	CASSQSMGSTDTQYF
.	.	TRBV18	TRBJ2-3	TGTGCCAGCTCACACCCTAGTAGCACAGATACGCAGTATTTT	CASSHPSSTDTQYF
.	.	TRBV2	TRBJ2-7	TGTGCCAGCAGTGTGGACAGAATAAACTACGAGCAGTACTTC	CASSVDRINYEQYF
.	.	TRBV24-1	TRBJ2-5	TGTGCCACCAGTGACCCCGTAGCCGTTGAGACCCAGTACTTC	CATSDPVAVETQYF
TRBD1	.	TRBV19	TRBJ1-2	TGTGCCAGTAGTACCACGGACAGGGCGTTTTACTATGGCTACACCTTC	CASSTTDRAFYYGYTF
.	.	TRBV5-1	TRBJ2-3	TGCGCCAGCAGCTCAGGGGACACAGATACGCAGTATTTT	CASSSGDTDTQYF
.	.	TRBV6-2/TRBV6-3	TRBJ2-7	TGTGCCACCAGCCCTGGAGGGTCCGGGGAGCAGTACTTC	CATSPGGSGEQYF
TRBD1	.	TRBV7-9	TRBJ2-7	TGTGCCAGCACCACCCCTGGACAGGGTCACGAGCAGTACTTC	CASTTPGQGHEQYF
.	.	TRBV6-1	TRBJ2-3	TGTGCCAGCAGTGATCAGGGGCCAGATACGCAGTATTTT	CASSDQGPDTQYF
.	.	TRBV28	TRBJ1-5	TGTGCCAGCACCAATTCTCGGAATCAGCCCCAGCATTTT	CASTNSRNQPQHF
.	many	TRBV4-3	TRBJ2-1	TGCGCCAGCAGCGTGGACAATTCCTACAATGAGCAGTTCTTC	CASSVDNSYNEQFF
TRBD2	.	TRBV3-1/TRBV3-2	TRBJ2-3	TGTGCCAGCAGCCAAGCCTTAGCGGGGGGGCAAGATACGCAGTATTTT	CASSQALAGGQDTQYF
.	.	TRBV11-2	TRBJ1-1	TGTGCCAGCAGCTCCCTCACCCTTCGTGGCCTAGCCGGTGAAGCTTTCTTT	CASSSLTLRGLAGEAFF
.	.	TRBV29-1	TRBJ2-7	TGCAGCGTTGAAGTGCAGCAGGGCTACGAGCAGTACTTC	CSVEVQQGYEQYF
TRBD1	once	TRBV5-6	TRBJ2-7	TGTGCCAGCAGCTATGGGACAGATTCCTACGAGCAGTACTTC	CASSYGTDSYEQYF
TRBD2	.	TRBV10-2	TRBJ2-2	TGCGCCAGCAGTTCTAGCGGGAGGGCCGGGGAGCTGTTTTTT	CASSSSGRAGELFF
.	.	TRBV7-9	TRBJ1-2	TGTGCCAGCAGCCAGAGGACTAACTATGGCTACACCTTC	CASSQRTNYGYTF
TRBD2	few	TRBV4-1	TRBJ2-7	TGCGCCAGCAGCTACTGGGCTCCCGGGACTAGCGGGAGACACGAGCAGTACTTC	CASSYWAPGTSGRHEQYF
TRBD2	once	TRBV24-1	TRBJ2-1	TGTGCCACCAGCCGGACTAGCGGGAGTAATGAGCAGTTCTTC	CATSRTSGSNEQFF
.	.	TRBV4-3	TRBJ2-7	TGCGCCAGCAGCCAAGACCGGGCCTACGAGCAGTACTTC	CASSQDRAYEQYF
TRBD1	.	TRBV2	TRBJ2-7	TGTGCCAGCAGTACGACAGGGGGAGTAGGATACGAGCAGTACTTC	CASSTTGGVGYEQYF
.	.	TRBV6-6	TRBJ1-6	TGTGCCAGCAGTTACTCCTCGGGTGAGACGTCACCCCTCCACTTT	CASSYSSGETSPLHF
.	.	TRBV11-2	TRBJ2-1	TGTGCCAGCAGCTTACAGGGCCTAGCGTTGGAGAATGAGCAGTTCTTC	CASSLQGLALENEQFF
TRBD1	.	TRBV4-1	TRBJ1-2	TGCGCCAGCAGCTCCGTTGGGAACGGACAGGGTGACGGCTACACCTTC	CASSSVGNGQGDGYTF
TRBD1	few	TRBV27	TRBJ1-2	TGTGCCAGCAGTCTCAGGGGGAGGTATGGCTACACCTTC	CASSLRGRYGYTF
.	once	TRBV6-5	TRBJ2-1	TGTGCCAGCAGTTCGAGTCTGAATGAGCAGTTCTTC	CASSSSLNEQFF
.	.	TRBV7-9	TRBJ1-2	TGTGCCAGCAGCTACCGGGGATCGGCGGATTATGGCTACACCTTC	CASSYRGSADYGYTF
.	.	TRBV7-6	TRBJ1-4	TGTGCCAGCAGCTTAGTCAGGGCAGGGGAAGGCGAAAAACTGTTTTTT	CASSLVRAGEGEKLFF
.	.	TRBV28	TRBJ2-1	TGTGCCAGCAGTAGACTCCGAATCTCCTACAATGAGCAGTTCTTC	CASSRLRISYNEQFF
.	.	TRBV29-1	TRBJ1-2	TGCAGCGCCCCCATCCAGGGACTTTATGGCTACACCTTC	CSAPIQGLYGYTF
TRBD1	.	TRBV10-3	TRBJ2-5	TGTGCCATCAGTGGGGGACAGGGGGCAGAGACCCAGTACTTC	CAISGGQGAETQYF
TRBD1	few	TRBV6-1	TRBJ2-2	TGTGCCAGCAGTGAACACAGGGGCTCCACCGGGGAGCTGTTTTTT	CASSEHRGSTGELFF
TRBD2	.	TRBV5-1	TRBJ2-3	TGCGCCAGCACACTAGCGGGATGGACAGATACGCAGTATTTT	CASTLAGWTDTQYF
.	.	TRBV11-2	TRBJ1-2	TGTGCCAGCAGTCATTATCAGGGCCTCTATGGCTACACCTTC	CASSHYQGLYGYTF
TRBD2	.	TRBV7-2	TRBJ2-7	TGTGCCAGCAGCTTCTATCCGGGACTACTCATTAGCGAGCAGTACTTC	CASSFYPGLLISEQYF
.	.	TRBV3-1/TRBV3-2	TRBJ2-7	TGTGCCAGCAGCCAGTACAGAAACTACGAGCAGTACTTC	CASSQYRNYEQYF
.	.	TRBV11-3	TRBJ2-3	TGTGCCAGTACAGGACCTAGCACAGATACGCAGTATTTT	CASTGPSTDTQYF
.	.	TRBV2	TRBJ2-6	TGTGCCAGCAAGGGGACTGGGGCCAACGTCCTGACTTTC	CASKGTGANVLTF
TRBD1	.	TRBV27	TRBJ2-6	TGTGCCAGCCGATCGACAGGGGTTACCTCTGGGGCCAACGTCCTGACTTTC	CASRSTGVTSGANVLTF
TRBD1	.	TRBV19	TRBJ2-2	TGTGCCAGTAGTACTTGGGACAGGGGGCTGGCCGGGGAGCTGTTTTTT	CASSTWDRGLAGELFF